The sequence of this T cell receptor beta chain was determined in a study of blood T cell repertoires in COVID-19. Study context: Samples representing acute and convalescent COVID-19 were sourced from the United States, Italy and Spain. Sources were T cells, B-cell-depleted T cells, or PBMCs; the material itself was cDNA or gDNA.

CDR3 size: 14 residues. This clone is a singleton in its sample. As handled by the study authors: Reference gene primer amplification gave nucleated cell count estimates. Sequencing used immunoSEQ multiplex PCR; TCRdb keeps in-frame clones, though not all of them. D and trimming were read from the DNA, whereas the V and J calls and clone size are those reported in that table. The sample shows 410,000 or so clones, 86% of them seen only once. The TCR comes from a woman in her 30s with active or convalescent COVID-19. The sequencing sample was made of peripheral blood. V is TRBV12-2 and J is TRBJ1-2. TRBV12-2 is reported as a pseudogene. CDR3 residues: CASRPDAGRYGYTF. The CDR3 nucleotides are TGTGCAAGTCGCCCGGACGCGGGTAGGTATGGCTACACCTTC.